The present T cell receptor (beta chain) was sequenced within a study of response to subunit inactivated influenza vaccine (dated by TCRdb to 2017 to 2018). Regarding the study in general: To follow how T cells responded to a trivalent subunit inactivated influenza vaccine, the researchers relied on deep quantitative profiling of the T cell receptor repertoire. Beyond this particular receptor, the publication reports: The authors proposed that each seasonal influenza vaccination may bring in only a limited number of new T cells.

Notes on this clonotype: No cognate antigen has been identified for it. Base qualities are not at hand, and no much larger clone is one base apart.

The library was generated by RT-PCR. The instrument was an Illumina HiSeq 2500. Starting from the raw public reads, TCRdb applied fastp trimming at Q25, assembled clones with MiXCR and retained in-frame beta chains. Each CDR3 protein gets just one entry, which takes the most common genes and DNA from the rows behind it. The sample has roughly 780,000 distinct CDR3 sequences on record, around a sixth of them singletons. Roughly 10% of the sample lies in the top ten. CDR1 and CDR2 were assigned from the germline V gene as SQVTM and ANQGSEA. V trim: 3 bases; J trim: 0 bases; unmatched bases: 7. From its cysteine to its phenylalanine, the CDR3 spans 16 amino acids. CDR3 DNA is the only sequence kept; it has 48 bases, read in frame from the first base.

The TCR comes from a man aged 50 or older who received an inactivated influenza vaccine. Donor details come from another sample of the same person, matched by shared clones. The chain is encoded by TRBV29-1 joined to TRBJ2-7; 11 bases in the junction line up with TRBD1. The specimen was PBMCs from blood, collected 4 to 6 days after vaccination. The DNA reads TGCAGCGTTGAGTCGGGCGGGACAGGGGGCTCCTACGAGCAGTACTTC. Its protein is CSVESGGTGGSYEQYF.